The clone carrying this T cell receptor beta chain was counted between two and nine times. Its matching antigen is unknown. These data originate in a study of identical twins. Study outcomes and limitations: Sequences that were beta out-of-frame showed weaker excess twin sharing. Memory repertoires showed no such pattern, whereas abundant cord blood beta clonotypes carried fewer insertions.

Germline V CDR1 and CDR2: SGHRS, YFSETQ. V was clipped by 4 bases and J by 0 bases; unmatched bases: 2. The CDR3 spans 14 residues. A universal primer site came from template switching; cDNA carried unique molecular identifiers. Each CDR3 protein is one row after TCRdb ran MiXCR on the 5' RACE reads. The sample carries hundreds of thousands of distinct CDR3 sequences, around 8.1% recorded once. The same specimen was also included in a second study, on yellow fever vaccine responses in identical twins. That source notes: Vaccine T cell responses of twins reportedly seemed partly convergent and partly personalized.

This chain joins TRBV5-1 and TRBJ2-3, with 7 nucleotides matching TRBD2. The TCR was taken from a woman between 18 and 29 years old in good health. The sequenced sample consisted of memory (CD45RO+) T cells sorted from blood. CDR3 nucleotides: TGCGCCAGCAGCGGGGGGGACAGCACAGATACGCAGTATTTT. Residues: CASSGGDSTDTQYF.